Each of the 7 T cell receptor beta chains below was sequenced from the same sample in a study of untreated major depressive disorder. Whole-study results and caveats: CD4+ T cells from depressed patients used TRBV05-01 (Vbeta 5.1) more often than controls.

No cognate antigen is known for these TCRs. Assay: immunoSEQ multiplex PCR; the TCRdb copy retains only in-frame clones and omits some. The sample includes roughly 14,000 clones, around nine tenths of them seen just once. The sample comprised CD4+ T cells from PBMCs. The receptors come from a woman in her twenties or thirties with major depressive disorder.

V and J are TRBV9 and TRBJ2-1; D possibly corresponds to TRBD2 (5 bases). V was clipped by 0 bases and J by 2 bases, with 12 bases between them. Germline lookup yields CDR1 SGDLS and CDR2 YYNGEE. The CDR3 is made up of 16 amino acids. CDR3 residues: CASSVVQAAPYNEQFF. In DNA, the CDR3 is TGTGCCAGCAGCGTAGTACAAGCGGCCCCCTACAATGAGCAGTTCTTC.

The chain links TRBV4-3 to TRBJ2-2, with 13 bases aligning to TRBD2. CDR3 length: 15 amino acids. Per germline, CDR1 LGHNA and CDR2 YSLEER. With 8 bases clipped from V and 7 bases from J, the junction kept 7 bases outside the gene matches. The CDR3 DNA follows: TGCGCCAGCCGTTCCGGGACTAGCGGGATCGGGGAGCTGTTTTTT. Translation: CASRSGTSGIGELFF.

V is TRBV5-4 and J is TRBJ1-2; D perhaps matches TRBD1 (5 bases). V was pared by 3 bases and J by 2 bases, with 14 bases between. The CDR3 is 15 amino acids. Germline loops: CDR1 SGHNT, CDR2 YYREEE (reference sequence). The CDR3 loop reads CASSYRSQDNYGYTF. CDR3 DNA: TGTGCCAGCAGCTACAGGAGTCAGGACAACTATGGCTACACCTTC.

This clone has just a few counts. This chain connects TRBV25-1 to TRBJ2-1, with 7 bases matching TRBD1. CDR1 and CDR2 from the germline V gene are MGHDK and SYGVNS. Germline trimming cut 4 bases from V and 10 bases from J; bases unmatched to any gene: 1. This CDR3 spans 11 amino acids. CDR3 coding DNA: TGTGCCAGCAGTGCAGGGGGAGAGCAGTTCTTC. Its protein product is CASSAGGEQFF.

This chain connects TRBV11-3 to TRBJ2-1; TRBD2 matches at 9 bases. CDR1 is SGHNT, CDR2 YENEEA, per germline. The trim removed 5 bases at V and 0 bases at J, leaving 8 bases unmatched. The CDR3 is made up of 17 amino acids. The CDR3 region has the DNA TGTGCCAGCAGCCCAGGAGTTAGCGGGAGCTCCTACAATGAGCAGTTCTTC. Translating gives CASSPGVSGSSYNEQFF. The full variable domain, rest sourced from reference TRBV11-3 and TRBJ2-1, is EAGVVQSPRYKIIEKKQPVAFWCNPISGHNTLYWYLQNLGQGPELLIRYENEEAVDDSQLPKDRFSAERLKGVDSTLKIQPAELGDSAVYLCASSPGVSGSSYNEQFFGPGTRLTVL.

DNA of the CDR3: TGTGCCAGCAGCTTGGGCCCCCCTTTGGCTGAAGCTTTCTTT. It yields the protein CASSLGPPLAEAFF. The chain has TRBV7-9 and TRBJ1-1; D is undetermined. Trimming took off 3 bases at V and 6 bases at J, with 14 bases between the two ends. Per germline, CDR1 SEHNR and CDR2 FQNEAQ (reference sequence). The CDR3 length is 14 residues.

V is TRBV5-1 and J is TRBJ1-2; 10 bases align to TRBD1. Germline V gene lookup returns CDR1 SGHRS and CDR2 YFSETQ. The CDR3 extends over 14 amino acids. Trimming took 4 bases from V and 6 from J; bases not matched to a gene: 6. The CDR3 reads CASSPTGTGDGYTF. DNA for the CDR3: TGCGCCAGCAGCCCCACTGGGACAGGGGATGGCTACACCTTC.